What follows are 3 T cell receptor beta chains derived from one specimen sequenced in a study of blood T cells in healthy people across ages. Through a sample-barcoded 5' primer and a J-beta primer mix, a second PCR was run for roughly 7 to 11 cycles. From the 5' RACE reads, TCRdb called clonotypes with MiXCR, one entry per CDR3 protein. Of roughly 410,000 distinct CDR3 sequences in the sample, over 45% were seen once. Sequencing used blood. These receptors all come from a man in his sixties in good health.

The chain has TRBV10-3 and TRBJ2-2, with TRBD2 as a possible D gene (6 bases). CDR3 length equals 16 residues. The V end was cut by 0 bases, the J end by 4 bases, with 12 bases between. Germline V lookup: CDR1 ENHRY, CDR2 SYGVKD. In DNA form, the CDR3 reads TGTGCCATCAGTGAGTCGGGACCGCGGGGCACCGGGGAGCTGTTTTTT. This gives the protein CAISESGPRGTGELFF.

This clonotype was seen only a few times. Germline and junction disagree at one end, which may indicate a read error. The chain recombines TRBV18 with TRBJ2-3; tentatively, D is TRBD1 (5 bases). Germline V gives CDR1 KGHSH, CDR2 LQKENI. CDR3 size: 14 residues. The CDR3 sequence: CAGSSQIRADTQYF. CDR3 bases: TGTGCCGGCTCATCACAGATCAGGGCCGATACGCAGTATTTT.

This clonotype was counted a few times. This rearrangement joins TRBV12-5 to TRBJ2-4, with TRBD2 identical over 14 bases. Judging by the DNA end, TRBJ2-7 fits better; the J call may be wrong. The CDR3 loop spans 18 amino acids. In germline, CDR1 is LGHNT, CDR2 FRNRAP. The CDR3 loop is CASALGLAGGRGIYEQYF. DNA for the CDR3: TGTGCTAGTGCCCTCGGACTAGCGGGGGGCCGAGGAATCTACGAGCAGTACTTC.